A single sample is the source of the 25 T cell receptor beta chains below, sequenced in a study of long-term antiretroviral therapy in people with HIV. They ran version v3.0 of the immunoSEQ assay at survey level. The data were produced by immunoSEQ multiplex PCR, yet TCRdb's version contains in-frame clones alone and is incomplete. The sample yields under 20,000 clones, roughly 80% seen once. The sample here was unsorted PBMCs, taken 0.2 years after starting antiretroviral therapy. The receptors come from a woman between 40 and 50 years old with HIV.

In this sample, this clone turned up a few times. V gene TRBV21-1 combines with J gene TRBJ2-7; no check of the table's D call, TRBD1, against the DNA was made. TRBV21-1 constitutes a pseudogene. CDR3 length equals 18 residues. The CDR3 loop reads CASSKALRRGLGHREQYF. The CDR3 DNA reads TGTGCCAGCAGCAAAGCGCTTAGGAGGGGGCTCGGACATCGCGAGCAGTACTTC.

This clone was seen a few times. The V call is TRBV5-5, the J call TRBJ2-7; no clear D gene. Trimming cost V 1 base and J 5 bases, with 1 base left between them. The CDR3 runs 10 residues. Germline CDR1 is SGHKS and CDR2 is YYEKEE (reference sequence). Written as DNA, the CDR3 is TGTGCCAGCAGCTTGAACGAGCAGTACTTC. Translated: CASSLNEQYF.

This rearrangement joins TRBV6-5 to TRBJ2-7; D perhaps matches TRBD1 (6 bases). The germline gives CDR1 MNHEY, CDR2 SVGAGI. The CDR3 runs to 15 residues. V lost 6 bases, J lost 3 bases, and 18 bases lay in between. The CDR3 sequence is CASRYGQLGVYEQYF. As DNA, the CDR3 is TGTGCCAGCAGGTATGGACAGCTCGGAGTCTACGAGCAGTACTTC.

This chain links TRBV11-3 with TRBJ1-1; no firm D call. This CDR3 comprises 13 residues. The V gene's germline CDR1 is SGHNT and CDR2 YENEEA. The V gene lost 3 bases and the J gene lost 4 bases, with 9 bases spanning the gap. The CDR3 DNA sequence: TGTGCCAGCAGCTTCAGGTTGCGCACTGAAGCTTTCTTT. It translates to CASSFRLRTEAFF.

The chain joins TRBV18 to TRBJ2-7, with D perhaps TRBD2 (6 bases). The CDR3 is 15 amino acids. The V gene's germline CDR1 is KGHSH and CDR2 LQKENI. Deletions cut 3 bases from V and 6 bases from J, with 18 bases between. CDR3 region: CASSPLQDTEGEQYF. The DNA of the CDR3 is TGTGCCAGCTCACCTCTCCAGGACACGGAGGGCGAGCAGTACTTC. The entire variable domain, with the rest obtained from reference TRBV18 and TRBJ2-7, is as follows: NAGVMQNPRHLVRRRGQEARLRCSPMKGHSHVYWYRQLPEEGLKFMVYLQKENIIDESGMPKERFSAEFPKEGPSILRIQQVVRGDSAAYFCASSPLQDTEGEQYFGPGTRLTVT.

About this clone itself: The junction shows a germline mismatch at one end, possibly a read error. CDR3 loop: CASSPTEYYGYTF. The CDR3 DNA reads TGTGCCAGCAGCCCCACCGAGTACTATGGCTACACCTTC. V is TRBV5-1 and J is TRBJ1-2; D is unclear. This CDR3 spans 13 amino acids. Per the germline V gene, CDR1 is SGHRS and CDR2 is YFSETQ.

The chain couples TRBV5-1 to TRBJ1-2; 7 bases line up with TRBD1. The V gene's germline CDR1 is SGHRS and CDR2 YFSETQ. V lost 4 bases to trimming and J lost 0 bases; unmatched junction nucleotides: 3. CDR3 length equals 14 residues. CDR3 in amino acids: CASSRDRANYGYTF. CDR3 sequence (DNA): TGCGCCAGCAGCCGGGACAGAGCTAACTATGGCTACACCTTC.

The chain carries TRBV5-1 and TRBJ2-5; no reliable D call. Deletions cut 0 bases from V and 5 bases from J, with 11 bases between. The CDR3 runs to 14 residues. Germline loops: CDR1 SGHRS, CDR2 YFSETQ. This CDR3 is CASSLADGAETQYF. In DNA, the CDR3 is TGCGCCAGCAGCTTGGCCGACGGCGCGGAGACCCAGTACTTC.

The V call is TRBV7-9, the J call TRBJ1-2; D uncertain. The CDR3 loop spans 16 amino acids. Germline CDR1 is SEHNR and CDR2 is FQNEAQ (reference sequence). Trimming cost V 1 base and J 0 bases, with 12 bases left between them. As DNA, the CDR3 is TGTGCCAGCAGCTTAGTTACAGAAGATCCTAACTATGGCTACACCTTC. It translates to CASSLVTEDPNYGYTF.

By share, this clone counts as medium-sized (0.01 to 0.1%). The chain couples TRBV29-1 to TRBJ2-7; D remains ambiguous. Germline CDR1 SQVTM, CDR2 ANQGSEA. With 0 bases removed from V and 2 bases from J, the gap between germline ends came to 14 bases. The CDR3 covers 15 residues. The CDR3 protein is CSVEDGDLGTYEQYF. CDR3 DNA: TGCAGCGTTGAAGATGGAGACCTGGGCACCTACGAGCAGTACTTC.

This chain uses TRBV4-1 with TRBJ2-5, with D possibly being TRBD1 (7 bases). CDR1 MGHRA and CDR2 YSYEKL come from the germline V gene. CDR3 length: 16 residues. V lost 3 bases, J lost 0 bases, and 14 bases lay in between. The CDR3 protein is CASSHAGGLYQETQYF. The CDR3 DNA is TGCGCCAGCAGCCACGCAGGGGGGCTTTACCAAGAGACCCAGTACTTC.

The chain combines TRBV15 with TRBJ1-1; D is possibly TRBD1 (6 bases). Trimming took 5 bases from V and 5 from J, leaving 21 bases between them. CDR1 and CDR2 (germline): LNHNV, YYDKDF (reference sequence). The CDR3 is 16 residues long. The CDR3 DNA follows: TGTGCCACCAGCTCCCGAGGAGGGGGAGCGAGTACTGAAGCTTTCTTT. It yields the protein CATSSRGGGASTEAFF.

J is TRBJ2-7 and V is TRBV27; 7 bases fit TRBD2. J gave up 3 bases and V 6 bases, and 8 bases lay outside the gene matches. CDR3 size: 14 residues. Germline V CDR1 and CDR2: MNHEY, SMNVEV (reference sequence). Here the CDR3 DNA reads TGTGCCAGCAGACAAGCGGGGTTCTACTACGAGCAGTACTTC. Its translation is CASRQAGFYYEQYF.

This clone appeared once. CDR3 sequence: CASSQDRRTGTEAFF. The DNA of the CDR3 is TGCGCCAGCAGCCAAGATCGAAGAACAGGCACTGAAGCTTTCTTT. The chain links TRBV4-3 to TRBJ1-1; a weak D match, TRBD1 (5 bases). The CDR3 spans 15 residues. The V and J ends lost 0 bases and 4 bases respectively, with 12 bases between them. Germline V gene sequence: CDR1 LGHNA, CDR2 YSLEER.

The gene calls are TRBV14 and TRBJ2-3; 11 nucleotides line up with TRBD2. After removal of 3 bases from V and 0 bases from J, the junction contained 2 bases not matched to a gene. Germline values: CDR1 SGHDN, CDR2 FVKESK. The CDR3 has 16 amino acids. The chain's CDR3 is CASSHGLAGSTDTQYF. CDR3 nucleotide sequence: TGTGCCAGCAGCCATGGACTAGCGGGTAGCACAGATACGCAGTATTTT.

The J gene is TRBJ2-7, the V gene TRBV10-3; D might be TRBD2 (5 bases). CDR1 ENHRY and CDR2 SYGVKD come from the germline V gene. V was cut by 8 bases and J by 6 bases, with 8 bases left in between. This CDR3 is 10 amino acids long. DNA of the CDR3: TGTGCCATCCGGGGTTCCGAGCAGTACTTC. Translating it yields CAIRGSEQYF.

The gene calls are TRBV5-6 and TRBJ2-3; D is perhaps TRBD1 (5 bases). The CDR3 loop spans 12 amino acids. Germline values: CDR1 SGHDT, CDR2 YYEEEE. V dropped 0 bases and J dropped 6 bases, with 5 bases sitting between them. The CDR3 coding sequence is TGTGCCAGCAGCTTGGACAGGGATACGCAGTATTTT. This sequence encodes CASSLDRDTQYF.

The chain recombines TRBV29-1 with TRBJ1-1; D ambiguous. V lost 4 bases, J lost 3 bases, and 9 bases lay in between. Germline values: CDR1 SQVTM, CDR2 ANQGSEA. The CDR3 has 12 amino acids. The DNA of the CDR3 is TGCAGCGTTGTCGAGTCTTACACTGAAGCTTTCTTT. Translating it yields CSVVESYTEAFF.

V usage is TRBV7-9 and J usage is TRBJ2-7; 9 bases map to TRBD2. J was trimmed by 2 bases and V by 4 bases; bases with no gene match: 9. This CDR3 contains 16 residues. CDR1 is SEHNR, CDR2 FQNEAQ, per germline (reference sequence). Written as DNA, the CDR3 is TGTGCCAGCAGCTCCGAGATTGGCGGGAGGGCCTACGAGCAGTACTTC. Translation gives CASSSEIGGRAYEQYF.

This rearrangement joins TRBV6-5 to TRBJ2-3, with 8 nucleotides matching TRBD1. J gave up 3 bases and V 5 bases, and 4 bases lay outside the gene matches. Per the germline V gene, CDR1 is MNHEY and CDR2 is SVGAGI. The CDR3 is 14 residues long. As DNA, the CDR3 is TGTGCCAGCAGTCGGACAGGGAAAACAGATACGCAGTATTTT. Encoded protein: CASSRTGKTDTQYF.

The J gene is TRBJ1-4, the V gene TRBV2; a possible D gene is TRBD1 (5 bases). Per the germline V gene, CDR1 is SNHLY and CDR2 is FYNNEI. V lost 5 bases and J 8 bases, leaving 15 bases between the germline ends. The CDR3 consists of 14 residues. In nucleotides, the CDR3 is TGTGCCAGCAGTTGGCGGGGAAGGGGAGAAAAACTGTTTTTT. Translation gives CASSWRGRGEKLFF.

The V gene is TRBV7-9, the J gene TRBJ2-1; perhaps D is TRBD1 or TRBD2 (6 bases each). This CDR3 is built from 17 residues. The germline gives CDR1 SEHNR, CDR2 FQNEAQ (reference sequence). The germline V and J ends were trimmed by 4 bases and 0 bases, with 16 bases remaining between them. The CDR3 sequence: CASSSGARGASYNEQFF. The CDR3 DNA reads TGTGCCAGCAGCTCGGGGGCGAGGGGAGCCTCCTACAATGAGCAGTTCTTC.

In its sample, this clone was seen a few times. The chain is built from TRBV12-5 and TRBJ2-2; 7 bases align to TRBD1. Germline assignment: CDR1 LGHNT and CDR2 FRNRAP. V lost 6 bases to trimming and J lost 5 bases; unmatched junction nucleotides: 6. This CDR3 spans 14 amino acids. The CDR3 spells CASGPGQATGELFF. As DNA, the CDR3 is TGTGCTAGTGGCCCTGGACAGGCTACCGGGGAGCTGTTTTTT.

This clone was picked up a small number of times. The V gene is TRBV7-8, the J gene TRBJ2-7; possibly TRBD2 for D (5 bases). The ends were cut back, 5 bases at V and 2 bases at J, with 7 bases in the middle. Germline values: CDR1 SGHVS, CDR2 FQNEAQ. CDR3 size: 12 residues. The CDR3 loop reads CASSPTTYEQYF. CDR3 nucleotides: TGTGCCAGCAGCCCGACTACCTACGAGCAGTACTTC.

V and J are TRBV2 and TRBJ1-5, with D hard to call. The CDR3 consists of 17 residues. Trimming pared 6 bases from V and 3 bases from J, leaving 21 bases between. Germline lookup yields CDR1 SNHLY and CDR2 FYNNEI. CDR3 in amino acids: CASRSDWEEGVNQPQHF. Here the CDR3 DNA reads TGTGCCAGCAGAAGTGACTGGGAGGAGGGTGTCAATCAGCCCCAGCATTTT. Complete variable domain (other parts from reference TRBV2 and TRBJ1-5): EPEVTQTPSHQVTQMGQEVILRCVPISNHLYFYWYRQILGQKVEFLVSFYNNEISEKSEIFDDQFSVERPDGSNFTLKIRSTKLEDSAMYFCASRSDWEEGVNQPQHFGDGTRLSIL.